Presented here are 29 T cell receptor beta chains from one specimen sequenced in a study of cytotoxic CD8 clonotypes in ibrutinib-treated CLL. Method: immunoSEQ multiplex PCR; TCRdb's copy keeps in-frame clones and lacks some. The sample includes over 65,000 clones, roughly two thirds of them seen just once. The sequenced sample was PBMCs, obtained after 12 months of ibrutinib treatment. All receptors derive from a human donor with chronic lymphocytic leukemia.

This chain connects TRBV5-6 to TRBJ2-2; D gene uncertain. This CDR3 has 15 amino acids. Trimming pared 6 bases from V and 6 bases from J, leaving 18 bases between. Germline V gene lookup returns CDR1 SGHDT and CDR2 YYEEEE. The CDR3 DNA reads TGTGCCAGCATCCGGTGGCAGTCTCAACCCGGGGAGCTGTTTTTT. Amino acids: CASIRWQSQPGELFF.

The chain combines TRBV2 with TRBJ2-2, with D hard to call. The CDR3 is 13 amino acids. Germline V gives CDR1 SNHLY, CDR2 FYNNEI. With 10 bases removed from V and 1 base from J, the gap between germline ends came to 10 bases. The CDR3 region has the DNA TGTGCCACTAGTAGTGAGAACACCGGGGAGCTGTTTTTT. It is translated as CATSSENTGELFF.

The rearrangement joins TRBV5-5 to TRBJ1-4; D is perhaps TRBD1 (5 bases). CDR3 length: 14 amino acids. Germline CDR1 and CDR2: SGHKS and YYEKEE (reference sequence). V dropped 4 bases and J dropped 6 bases, with 13 bases sitting between them. CDR3 region: CASSPTGVDEKLFF. For the CDR3, the DNA is TGTGCCAGCAGCCCTACGGGGGTTGATGAAAAACTGTTTTTT.

The chain recombines TRBV9 with TRBJ1-6; no firm D call. Deletions cut 0 bases from V and 6 bases from J, with 10 bases between. CDR1 is SGDLS, CDR2 YYNGEE, per germline. The CDR3 spans 15 residues. The CDR3 nucleotides read TGTGCCAGCAGCGTAGATTTTGGTTTTAATTCACCCCTCCACTTT. Its protein is CASSVDFGFNSPLHF.

This clone was detected only once. The chain links TRBV4-2 to TRBJ1-2; D unclear. The V end was cut by 0 bases, the J end by 5 bases, with 10 bases between. The CDR3 contains 14 residues. Germline loops: CDR1 LGHNA, CDR2 YNFKEQ. CDR3 nucleotides: TGTGCCAGCAGCCAAGATCGGGTAGAATATGGCTACACCTTC. Protein sequence: CASSQDRVEYGYTF.

V usage is TRBV28 and J usage is TRBJ2-7; D remains unclear. The CDR3 covers 16 residues. With 2 bases removed from V and 0 bases from J, the gap between germline ends came to 14 bases. In germline, CDR1 is MDHEN, CDR2 SYDVKM. CDR3 region: CASSLSLRHLSYEQYF. CDR3 DNA: TGTGCCAGCAGTTTAAGTCTGAGACACCTCTCCTACGAGCAGTACTTC.

This clone was seen a few times. V gene TRBV28 combines with J gene TRBJ1-6; D is perhaps TRBD1 (6 bases). Germline loops: CDR1 MDHEN, CDR2 SYDVKM. The ends were cut back, 5 bases at V and 4 bases at J, with 18 bases in the middle. This CDR3 contains 17 residues. CDR3 region: CASSDFGGQGYNSPLHF. As DNA, the CDR3 is TGTGCCAGCAGTGACTTCGGGGGGCAGGGTTATAATTCACCCCTCCACTTT.

The genes are TRBV4-2 and TRBJ1-5, with 9 nucleotides matching TRBD1. This CDR3 comprises 15 residues. The germline V gene has CDR1 LGHNA and CDR2 YNFKEQ. J gave up 7 bases and V 0 bases, and 4 bases lay outside the gene matches. CDR3 in DNA: TGTGCCAGCAGCCAAGAGTGGACAGGGGTCCAGCCCCAGCATTTT. This translates into CASSQEWTGVQPQHF.

CDR3 bases: TGCGCCAGCAGCCCCCCTACTAGACTAGCGGGGGCCTCTGCGAGCTCCTACAATGAGCAGTTCTTC. Protein product: CASSPPTRLAGASASSYNEQFF. The V and J genes are TRBV5-1 and TRBJ2-1, with 12 bases matching TRBD2. Unmatched junction bases numbered 20, after V lost 4 bases and J lost 0 bases. Germline V CDR1 and CDR2: SGHRS, YFSETQ. This CDR3 comprises 22 residues.

This clone was seen more than once but under ten times. This rearrangement joins TRBV7-9 to TRBJ2-7; D uncertain. V shed 1 base and J shed 3 bases, with 7 bases lying between them. The CDR3 runs to 13 residues. CDR1 is SEHNR, CDR2 FQNEAQ, per germline (reference sequence). The CDR3: CASSLGHDYEQYF. The CDR3, as DNA: TGTGCCAGCAGCTTAGGACATGACTACGAGCAGTACTTC.

This clone showed up just a few times. The chain employs TRBV19 and TRBJ1-5, with D uncertain. Trimming took off 5 bases at V and 12 bases at J, with 14 bases between the two ends. CDR3 length: 12 amino acids. CDR1 and CDR2 from the germline V gene are LNHDA and SQIVND (reference sequence). CDR3 sequence (DNA): TGTGCCAGTAGTCGACTCCCGGACGACCAGCATTTT. Protein product: CASSRLPDDQHF.

This sequence joins TRBV5-1 and TRBJ2-3; maybe TRBD1 (6 bases). The germline V and J ends were trimmed by 1 base and 0 bases, with 12 bases remaining between them. CDR1 is SGHRS and CDR2 is YFSETQ in the germline V gene. CDR3 length: 16 amino acids. The CDR3 loop reads CASSLFGTPSTDTQYF. CDR3 sequence (DNA): TGCGCCAGCAGCTTGTTCGGGACACCCAGCACAGATACGCAGTATTTT.

The chain uses TRBV7-9 and TRBJ1-2, with D uncertain. The V end lost 1 base, the J end lost 7 bases, and 19 bases lay between the germline ends. This CDR3 has 16 residues. The V gene's germline CDR1 is SEHNR and CDR2 FQNEAQ (reference sequence). In DNA, the CDR3 is TGTGCCAGCAGCTTAGAAGGCCCTTTCCGACCGGGTGGCTACACCTTC. This translates into CASSLEGPFRPGGYTF.

The chain carries TRBV6-5 and TRBJ2-2; no clear D. With 5 bases removed from V and 6 bases from J, the gap between germline ends came to 7 bases. Per germline, CDR1 MNHEY and CDR2 SVGAGI. CDR3 length equals 12 residues. CDR3 sequence: CASSRLPGELFF. For the CDR3, the DNA is TGTGCCAGCAGTAGACTCCCCGGGGAGCTGTTTTTT.

DNA of the CDR3: TGTGCCAGCAGCTTGCCGGGCCCCGGCACCTACGAGCAGTACTTC. It codes for CASSLPGPGTYEQYF. V usage is TRBV5-6 and J usage is TRBJ2-7; D unresolved. The CDR3 spans 15 residues. Germline V gene sequence: CDR1 SGHDT, CDR2 YYEEEE. V shed 1 base and J shed 2 bases, with 13 bases lying between them.

CDR3 amino acids: CASSLRDSSYNEQFF. In DNA form, the CDR3 reads TGCGCCAGCAGCTTGAGGGACAGTTCCTACAATGAGCAGTTCTTC. The rearrangement uses TRBV5-1 and TRBJ2-1, with TRBD1 matching 7 bases. This CDR3 is built from 15 residues. Germline V gene data show CDR1 as SGHRS and CDR2 as YFSETQ. Trimming removed 1 base from V and 1 base from J; junction bases left unmatched: 2.

This clone has a handful of counts. J is TRBJ2-7 and V is TRBV6-6, with D possibly being TRBD1 (5 bases). V was cut by 6 bases and J by 7 bases, with 19 bases left in between. Germline V gives CDR1 MNHNY, CDR2 SVGAGI (reference sequence). The length of the CDR3 is 14 residues. CDR3 DNA: TGTGCCAGCAGCCACCCTGACAGCCCTGGGGAGCAGTACTTC. This codes for CASSHPDSPGEQYF.

The genes are TRBV6-5 and TRBJ1-6; no reliable D call. There are 13 residues in the CDR3. The germline CDR1 and CDR2 sequences are MNHEY and SVGAGI. V was pared by 6 bases and J by 10 bases, with 13 bases between. The CDR3 DNA reads as TGTGCCAGCAGCTCCAGAGCCGGCTCACCCCTCCACTTT. Protein product: CASSSRAGSPLHF.

The count of this clone is one. CDR3 in amino acids: CASRSAPDTQYF. CDR3 DNA sequence: TGTGCCAGCAGATCGGCCCCAGATACGCAGTATTTT. The V and J genes are TRBV11-2 and TRBJ2-3; no clear D. The V end lost 6 bases, the J end lost 4 bases, and 8 bases lay between the germline ends. The CDR3 consists of 12 residues. Germline V gene lookup returns CDR1 SGHAT and CDR2 FQNNGV.

V is TRBV2 and J is TRBJ2-7; tentatively, D is TRBD1 (5 bases). Trimming shortened V by 3 bases and J by 1 base, and 10 bases separated the two germline ends. The CDR3 totals 14 residues. Germline V gene sequence: CDR1 SNHLY, CDR2 FYNNEI. This chain's CDR3 is CASSDWTPSYEQYF. The CDR3 DNA is TGTGCCAGCAGTGATTGGACACCTTCCTACGAGCAGTACTTC. Filled out from reference TRBV2 and TRBJ2-7, the complete variable domain reads EPEVTQTPSHQVTQMGQEVILRCVPISNHLYFYWYRQILGQKVEFLVSFYNNEISEKSEIFDDQFSVERPDGSNFTLKIRSTKLEDSAMYFCASSDWTPSYEQYFGPGTRLTVT.

CDR3 region: CASSPQLANNEQFF. The CDR3 DNA reads TGTGCCAGCTCACCACAGCTAGCGAACAATGAGCAGTTCTTC. This chain joins TRBV18 and TRBJ2-1, with D possibly being TRBD2 (6 bases). V dropped 1 base and J dropped 5 bases, with 9 bases sitting between them. This CDR3 contains 14 residues. Per germline, CDR1 KGHSH and CDR2 LQKENI.

The chain couples TRBV7-7 to TRBJ1-4; possibly TRBD1 for D (6 bases). Germline V lookup: CDR1 SSHAT, CDR2 FNYEAQ (reference sequence). V gave up 0 bases and J gave up 4 bases, with 9 bases separating them. This CDR3 spans 15 amino acids. CDR3 in amino acids: CASSLARGLNEKLFF. In DNA form, the CDR3 reads TGTGCCAGCAGCTTAGCCAGGGGACTTAATGAAAAACTGTTTTTT.

The gene calls are TRBV28 and TRBJ1-2; D is perhaps TRBD1 (5 bases). The V and J ends lost 5 bases and 3 bases respectively, with 13 bases between them. The germline CDR1 and CDR2 sequences are MDHEN and SYDVKM. The CDR3 is 14 residues long. In nucleotides, the CDR3 is TGTGCCAGCAGTCCTTCGGGGGGTTACTATGGCTACACCTTC. It translates to CASSPSGGYYGYTF.

With respect to this clone: Mismatch with germline at one junction end may stem from a read error. The chain employs TRBV28 and TRBJ1-5; 7 bases map to TRBD1. The CDR3 totals 12 residues. The V gene's germline CDR1 is MDHEN and CDR2 SYDVKM. The CDR3, as DNA: TGTGCCAGCAGTTTGGAGGACAGGCCTTTGTATTTT. Translation gives CASSLEDRPLYF.

The CDR3 here is CASSLNSWGPEAFF. CDR3 nucleotides: TGTGCCAGCAGCTTAAATTCTTGGGGCCCCGAAGCTTTCTTT. J is TRBJ1-1 and V is TRBV11-2, with D possibly being TRBD1 (5 bases). This CDR3 contains 14 residues. Trimming removed 2 bases from V and 8 bases from J, with 15 bases in between. Looked up from germline, CDR1 is SGHAT and CDR2 is FQNNGV. Using reference TRBV11-2 and TRBJ1-1 for the parts outside the CDR3, the full variable domain is EAGVAQSPRYKIIEKRQSVAFWCNPISGHATLYWYQQILGQGPKLLIQFQNNGVVDDSQLPKDRFSAERLKGVDSTLKIQPAKLEDSAVYLCASSLNSWGPEAFFGQGTRLTVV.

The V gene is TRBV2, the J gene TRBJ2-7; TRBD1 might be the D (6 bases). This CDR3 comprises 15 residues. V shed 7 bases and J shed 0 bases, with 16 bases lying between them. The V gene's germline CDR1 is SNHLY and CDR2 FYNNEI. The CDR3 region is CASKTGFDLSYEQYF. The CDR3 nucleotides are TGTGCCAGCAAAACAGGGTTCGATCTCTCCTACGAGCAGTACTTC.

The chain is built from TRBV6-1 and TRBJ2-5; 8 bases map to TRBD2. The junction had 19 bases not matched to a gene; V was cut back by 2 bases and J by 5 bases. Germline V gene sequence: CDR1 MNHNS, CDR2 SASEGT. This CDR3 contains 19 residues. The CDR3 nucleotides read TGTGCCAGCAGTGAAATGAGAGGGACTAGTAGTCCCCAGGGGGAGACCCAGTACTTC. This codes for CASSEMRGTSSPQGETQYF.

The chain recombines TRBV6-6 with TRBJ2-2, with no clear D. The CDR3 covers 13 residues. V lost 5 bases and J 2 bases, leaving 6 bases between the germline ends. Germline V lookup: CDR1 MNHNY, CDR2 SVGAGI (reference sequence). This CDR3 reads CASSNTNTGELFF. The CDR3 DNA reads TGTGCCAGCAGTAACACAAACACCGGGGAGCTGTTTTTT.

The CDR3 nucleotides read TGTGCCAGCAGCCTGTTATCGGACACTGAAGCTTTCTTT. Encoded protein: CASSLLSDTEAFF. The V and J genes are TRBV7-9 and TRBJ1-1; no clear D. The V gene lost 5 bases and the J gene lost 3 bases, with 10 bases spanning the gap. The CDR3 is 13 residues long. Germline CDR1 reads SEHNR; CDR2 reads FQNEAQ (reference sequence).